Listed below are T cell receptor beta chains from one sample, sequenced in a study of OX40 agonist ivuxolimab in advanced cancers. The protocol was immunoSEQ multiplex PCR, while the TCRdb copy is restricted to in-frame clones and leaves out a portion. The table records about 32,000 clones, more than 75% of them present only once. Material: CD4+ or CD8+ T cells sorted from blood, obtained in a trial of the OX40 agonist ivuxolimab. The receptors come from an adult with an advanced solid tumor such as melanoma, head and neck, liver or kidney cancer. Both conserved end residues are part of each CDR3. Each record gives: clone size, V gene, J gene, D gene, CDR3 DNA, CDR3 protein. The D gene is left open where the match is weak. Some rows mark clone size as missing; the rest say once, few, many or name a class of expanded clone.

-	TRBV5-1	TRBJ1-4	-	TGCGCCAGCAGTTCCGAACAAGACTGGACAACTAATGAAAAACTGTTTTTT	CASSSEQDWTTNEKLFF
-	TRBV27	TRBJ2-5	-	TGTGCCAGCAGCCCTGAGGCCCAGTACTTC	CASSPEAQYF
-	TRBV5-6	TRBJ2-2	TRBD1	TGTGCCAGCAGCTGGCGGACAGGGCCCGGGGAGCTGTTTTTT	CASSWRTGPGELFF
-	TRBV27	TRBJ1-1	-	TGTGCCAGCAGTCGAAATACAGGTGAAGCTTTCTTT	CASSRNTGEAFF
-	TRBV29-1	TRBJ1-2	-	TGCAGCGTTGTAACGGGGGGCGGCTACACCTTC	CSVVTGGGYTF
-	TRBV5-1	TRBJ2-3	TRBD2	TGCGCCAGCAGCGTCGGGGGGGCCGCAGATACGCAGTATTTT	CASSVGGAADTQYF
-	TRBV5-4	TRBJ1-3	TRBD1	TGTGCCAGCAGCGGGGACAGCTCTGGAAACACCATATATTTT	CASSGDSSGNTIYF
-	TRBV9	TRBJ2-5	-	TGTGCCAGCAGCGCCGGGGTTCGGGGGCAAGAGACCCAGTACTTC	CASSAGVRGQETQYF
-	TRBV6-4	TRBJ1-6	TRBD1	TGTGCCAGCAGATCATCCGGGACAGGGTTGCCCCTCCACTTT	CASRSSGTGLPLHF
-	TRBV28	TRBJ1-2	TRBD1	TGTGCCAGCAGTCCCGGGACAGGCCCTCATGGCTACACCTTC	CASSPGTGPHGYTF
-	TRBV7-9	TRBJ2-3	TRBD2	TGTGCCAGCAGCCGGCTAGCGGTAAGCACAGATACGCAGTATTTT	CASSRLAVSTDTQYF
few	TRBV7-7	TRBJ2-7	-	TGTGCTAGCAGCTTAGGGACGGGGGTAGCCGTTTCCTACGAGCAGTACTTC	CASSLGTGVAVSYEQYF
once	TRBV6-1	TRBJ1-4	-	TGTGCCAGCAGTAAAGGCGATTACAATGAAAAACTGTTTTTT	CASSKGDYNEKLFF
-	TRBV27	TRBJ2-7	TRBD1	TGTGCCAGCAGTTTATCGACAGGGGCCTACGAGCAGTACTTC	CASSLSTGAYEQYF
-	TRBV19	TRBJ2-7	TRBD2	TGTGCCAGTAGTGCCCGACTAGCGGGAGTTACCTCCTACGAGCAGTACTTC	CASSARLAGVTSYEQYF
-	TRBV28	TRBJ2-7	-	TGTGCCAGCACAGGAGCTCTGAACCGTTACGAGCAGTACTTC	CASTGALNRYEQYF
-	TRBV20-1	TRBJ2-7	TRBD2	TGCAGGTCCCAAGCGGGAGGTGAGCAGTACTTC	CRSQAGGEQYF
-	TRBV5-1	TRBJ2-4	-	TGCGCCAGCAGCATAATCAGGGGGGCGGGGGCCAAAAACATTCAGTACTTC	CASSIIRGAGAKNIQYF
-	TRBV6-5	TRBJ2-7	-	TGTGCCAGCAGTGGAGAGGACGAGCAGTACTTC	CASSGEDEQYF
once	TRBV6-5	TRBJ2-2	-	TGTGCCAGCAGTCTCGACGGAAACACCGGGGAGCTGTTTTTT	CASSLDGNTGELFF
-	TRBV15	TRBJ1-4	-	TGTGCCACCAGCAGAGATGGAAAAGAACTGTTTTTT	CATSRDGKELFF
-	TRBV11-2	TRBJ2-3	TRBD2	TGTGCCAGCAGCTTACACGGGAGGCGCACAGATACGCAGTATTTT	CASSLHGRRTDTQYF
once	TRBV18	TRBJ1-1	-	TGTGCCAGCTCACCACTAGGGGGGAGGACTGAAGCTTTCTTT	CASSPLGGRTEAFF
-	TRBV6-5	TRBJ2-5	-	TGTGCCAGCAGTTTCAGCAGGGTCGGTGAGACCCAGTACTTC	CASSFSRVGETQYF
-	TRBV7-3	TRBJ2-1	-	TGTGCCAGCAGCTTCACGAGTAGCTCCTACAATGAGCAGTTCTTC	CASSFTSSSYNEQFF
medium-sized	TRBV7-2	TRBJ1-5	TRBD1	TGTGCCAGCAGCTCGAACAGGGGGAGCAATCAGCCCCAGCATTTT	CASSSNRGSNQPQHF
-	TRBV10-2	TRBJ2-1	-	TGCGCCAGCAGTCCTTCCGATGAGCAGTTCTTC	CASSPSDEQFF
-	TRBV7-8	TRBJ2-4	-	TGTGCCAGCAGCTCCCCCGGAGCCAAAAACATTCAGTACTTC	CASSSPGAKNIQYF
-	TRBV15	TRBJ1-2	-	TGTGCCACCAGCAATGTGGAGTATGGCTACACCTTC	CATSNVEYGYTF
-	TRBV5-1	TRBJ1-1	TRBD1	TGCGCCAGCAGCCTTCACAGGGGGCGACGGGTGAACACTGAAGCTTTCTTT	CASSLHRGRRVNTEAFF
-	TRBV11-1	TRBJ1-1	-	TGTGCCAGCAGCTTCGGGTCGGCGAGCACTGAAGCTTTCTTT	CASSFGSASTEAFF